This T cell receptor (beta chain) was identified in a study of T cell repertoires in cytomegalovirus infection. Ten or more counts support this clonotype. TCRdb reanalysed the reads using MiXCR and keeps one entry per CDR3 protein. The sample includes about 190,000 distinct CDR3 sequences, roughly 9.8% of them seen just once. Germline CDR1 SNHLY, CDR2 FYNNEI. J gave up 7 bases and V 2 bases, and 7 bases lay outside the gene matches. The CDR3 length is 15 residues. The source material was PBMCs. This TCR was recovered from a human donor in good health (CMV status not recorded). Some clones in this sample may be carry-over from other donors' samples. J is TRBJ1-5 and V is TRBV2; 8 bases line up with TRBD1. The CDR3 sequence is CASSEWAGGGQPQHF. CDR3 coding DNA: TGTGCCAGCAGTGAATGGGCAGGGGGCGGGCAGCCCCAGCATTTT.